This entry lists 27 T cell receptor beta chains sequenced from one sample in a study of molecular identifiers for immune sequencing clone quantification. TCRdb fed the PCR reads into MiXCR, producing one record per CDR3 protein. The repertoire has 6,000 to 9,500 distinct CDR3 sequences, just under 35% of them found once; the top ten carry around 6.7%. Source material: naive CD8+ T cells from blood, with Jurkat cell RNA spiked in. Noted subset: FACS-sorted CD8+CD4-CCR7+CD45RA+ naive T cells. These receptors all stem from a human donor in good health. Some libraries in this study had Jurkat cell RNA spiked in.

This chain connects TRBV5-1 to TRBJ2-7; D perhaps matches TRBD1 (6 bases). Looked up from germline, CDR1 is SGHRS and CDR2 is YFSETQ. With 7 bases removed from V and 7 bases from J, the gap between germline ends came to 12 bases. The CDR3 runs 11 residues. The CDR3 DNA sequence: TGCGCCAGCTCAGGGGTTGGGGAGCAGTACTTC. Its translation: CASSGVGEQYF.

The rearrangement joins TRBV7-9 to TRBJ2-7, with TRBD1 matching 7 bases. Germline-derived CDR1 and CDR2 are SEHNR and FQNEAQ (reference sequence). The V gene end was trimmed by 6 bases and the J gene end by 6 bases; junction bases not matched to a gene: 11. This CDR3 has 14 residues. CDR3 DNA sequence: TGTGCCAGCAGTCCCGTGACAGGGTCATCCGAGCAGTACTTC. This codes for CASSPVTGSSEQYF.

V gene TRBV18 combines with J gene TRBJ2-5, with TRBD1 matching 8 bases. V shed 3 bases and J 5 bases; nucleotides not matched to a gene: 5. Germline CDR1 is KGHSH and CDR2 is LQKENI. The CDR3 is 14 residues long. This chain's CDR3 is CASSPPDRAETQYF. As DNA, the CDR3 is TGTGCCAGCTCACCCCCGGACAGGGCGGAGACCCAGTACTTC.

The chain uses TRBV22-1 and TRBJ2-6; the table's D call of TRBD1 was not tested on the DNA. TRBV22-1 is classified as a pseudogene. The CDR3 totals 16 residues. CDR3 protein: CPGSDTYRVGANVLTF. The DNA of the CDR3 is TGTCCTGGGAGCGACACCTACAGGGTTGGGGCCAACGTCCTGACTTTC.

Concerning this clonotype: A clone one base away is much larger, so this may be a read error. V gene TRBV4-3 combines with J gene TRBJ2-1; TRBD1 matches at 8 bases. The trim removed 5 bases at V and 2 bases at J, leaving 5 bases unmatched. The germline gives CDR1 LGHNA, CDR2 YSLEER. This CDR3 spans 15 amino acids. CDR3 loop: CASSRQGSAYNEQFF. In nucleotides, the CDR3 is TGCGCCAGCAGCAGACAGGGGAGCGCCTACAATGAGCAGTTCTTC.

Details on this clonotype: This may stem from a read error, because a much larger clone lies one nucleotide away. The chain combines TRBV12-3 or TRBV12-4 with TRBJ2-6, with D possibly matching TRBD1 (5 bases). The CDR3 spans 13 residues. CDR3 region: CAALTAGANGLTF. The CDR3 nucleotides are TGTGCCGCATTGACCGCTGGGGCCAACGGCCTGACTTTC.

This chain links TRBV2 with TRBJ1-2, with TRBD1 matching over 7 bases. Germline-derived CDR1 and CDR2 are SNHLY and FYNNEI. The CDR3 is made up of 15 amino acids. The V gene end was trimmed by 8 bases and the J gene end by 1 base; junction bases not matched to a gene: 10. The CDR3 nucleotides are TGTGCCAGCGCCATTGACAGGGAGAGTAACTATGGCTACACCTTC. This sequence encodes CASAIDRESNYGYTF.

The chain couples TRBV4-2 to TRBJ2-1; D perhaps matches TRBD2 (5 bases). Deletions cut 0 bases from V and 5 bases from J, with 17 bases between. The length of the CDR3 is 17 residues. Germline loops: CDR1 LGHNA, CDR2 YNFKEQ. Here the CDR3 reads CASSQDDQDFTHNEQFF. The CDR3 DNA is TGTGCCAGCAGCCAAGATGATCAGGACTTCACACACAATGAGCAGTTCTTC.

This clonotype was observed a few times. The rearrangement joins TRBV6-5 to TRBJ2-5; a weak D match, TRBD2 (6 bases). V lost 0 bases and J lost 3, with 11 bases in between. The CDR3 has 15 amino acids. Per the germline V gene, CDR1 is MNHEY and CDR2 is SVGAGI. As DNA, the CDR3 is TGTGCCAGCAGTTACTCGAGAGGGGAGGAAGAGACCCAGTACTTC. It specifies CASSYSRGEEETQYF.

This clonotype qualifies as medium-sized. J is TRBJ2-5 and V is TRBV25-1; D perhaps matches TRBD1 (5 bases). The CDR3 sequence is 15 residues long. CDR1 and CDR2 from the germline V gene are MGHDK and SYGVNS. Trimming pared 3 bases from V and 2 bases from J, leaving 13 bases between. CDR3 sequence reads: CASSETAVLQETQYF. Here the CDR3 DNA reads TGTGCCAGCAGTGAGACAGCTGTCCTTCAAGAGACCCAGTACTTC.

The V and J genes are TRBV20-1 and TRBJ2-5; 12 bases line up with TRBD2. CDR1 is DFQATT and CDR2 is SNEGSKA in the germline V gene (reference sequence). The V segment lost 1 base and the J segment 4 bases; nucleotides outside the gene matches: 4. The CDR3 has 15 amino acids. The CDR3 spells CSARGGGLAGETQYF. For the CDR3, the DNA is TGCAGTGCTAGAGGTGGGGGACTAGCGGGAGAGACCCAGTACTTC.

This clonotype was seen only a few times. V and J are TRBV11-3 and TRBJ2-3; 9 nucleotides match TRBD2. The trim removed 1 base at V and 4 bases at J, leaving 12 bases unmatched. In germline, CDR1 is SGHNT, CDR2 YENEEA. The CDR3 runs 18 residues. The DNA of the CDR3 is TGTGCCAGCAGCTTAGGACCCCCTATTAGCGGGAGATCAGATACGCAGTATTTT. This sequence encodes CASSLGPPISGRSDTQYF.

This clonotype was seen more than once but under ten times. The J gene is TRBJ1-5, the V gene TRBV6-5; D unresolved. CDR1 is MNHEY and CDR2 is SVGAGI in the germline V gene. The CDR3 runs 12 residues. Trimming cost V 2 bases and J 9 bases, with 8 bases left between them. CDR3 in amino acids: CASSYGGGPQHF. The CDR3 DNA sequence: TGTGCCAGCAGTTACGGAGGAGGGCCCCAGCATTTT.

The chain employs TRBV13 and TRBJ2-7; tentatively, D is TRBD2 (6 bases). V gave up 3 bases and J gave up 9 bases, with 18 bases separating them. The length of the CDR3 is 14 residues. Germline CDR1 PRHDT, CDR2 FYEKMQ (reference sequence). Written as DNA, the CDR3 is TGTGCCAGCAGCTTGGGAGGACAACCTACCGGGCAGTACTTC. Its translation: CASSLGGQPTGQYF.

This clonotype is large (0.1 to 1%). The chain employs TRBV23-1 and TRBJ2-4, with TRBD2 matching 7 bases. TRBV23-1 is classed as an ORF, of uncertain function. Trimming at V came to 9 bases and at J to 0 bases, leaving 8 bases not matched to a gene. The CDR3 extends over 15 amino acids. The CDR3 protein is CASYRDYQAKNIQYF. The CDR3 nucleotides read TGCGCCAGTTACCGGGACTACCAAGCCAAAAACATTCAGTACTTC.

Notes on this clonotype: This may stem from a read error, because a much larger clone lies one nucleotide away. CDR3 coding DNA: TGTGCCAGCAGTCATCTGCGACGGGCAGGGATGAACACTGAAGCTCTCTTT. Translating it yields CASSHLRRAGMNTEALF. This rearrangement joins TRBV28 to TRBJ1-1, with D possibly matching TRBD1 (5 bases). Looked up from germline, CDR1 is MDHEN and CDR2 is SYDVKM. This CDR3 has 17 residues.

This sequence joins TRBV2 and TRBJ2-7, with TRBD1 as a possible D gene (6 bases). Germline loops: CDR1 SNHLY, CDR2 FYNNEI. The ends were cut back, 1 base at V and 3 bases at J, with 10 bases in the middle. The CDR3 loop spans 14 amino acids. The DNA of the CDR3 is TGTGCCAGCAGTGAAGGGGGACACATCTACGAGCAGTACTTC. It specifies CASSEGGHIYEQYF.

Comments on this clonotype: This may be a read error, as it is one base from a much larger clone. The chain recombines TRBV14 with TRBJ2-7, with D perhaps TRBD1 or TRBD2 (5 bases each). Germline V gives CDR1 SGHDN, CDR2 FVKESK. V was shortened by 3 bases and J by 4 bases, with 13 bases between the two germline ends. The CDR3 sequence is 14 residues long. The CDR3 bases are TGTGCCAGCAGCCACGTCGGGGCAACTTACGAGCAGTACTTC. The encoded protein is CASSHVGATYEQYF.

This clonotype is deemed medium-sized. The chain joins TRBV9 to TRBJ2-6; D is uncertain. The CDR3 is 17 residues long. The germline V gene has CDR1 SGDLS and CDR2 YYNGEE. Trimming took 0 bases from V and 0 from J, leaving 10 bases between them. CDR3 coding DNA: TGTGCCAGCAGCGTAGCTCGCGACGGCTCTGGGGCCAACGTCCTGACTTTC. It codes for CASSVARDGSGANVLTF.

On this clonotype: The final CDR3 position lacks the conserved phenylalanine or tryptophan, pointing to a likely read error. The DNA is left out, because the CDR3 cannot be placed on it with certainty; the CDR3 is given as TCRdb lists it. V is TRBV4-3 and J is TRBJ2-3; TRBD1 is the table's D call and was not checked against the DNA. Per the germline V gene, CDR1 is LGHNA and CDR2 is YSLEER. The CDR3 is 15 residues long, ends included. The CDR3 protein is CASSPEFRGTDTQNL.

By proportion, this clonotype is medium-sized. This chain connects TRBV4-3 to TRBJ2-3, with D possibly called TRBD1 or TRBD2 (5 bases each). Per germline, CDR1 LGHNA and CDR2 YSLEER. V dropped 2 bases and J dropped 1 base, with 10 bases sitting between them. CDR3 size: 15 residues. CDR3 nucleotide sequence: TGCGCCAGCAGCCAAAGAGGGGAAGGCACAGATACGCAGTATTTT. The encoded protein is CASSQRGEGTDTQYF.

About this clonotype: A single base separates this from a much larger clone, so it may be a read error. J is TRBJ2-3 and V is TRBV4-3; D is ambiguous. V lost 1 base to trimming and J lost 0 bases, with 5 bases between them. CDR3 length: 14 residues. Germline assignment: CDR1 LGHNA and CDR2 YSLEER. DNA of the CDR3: TGCGCCAGCAGCCAAGCCCCAAGCACAGATACGCAGTATTTT. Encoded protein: CASSQAPSTDTQYF.

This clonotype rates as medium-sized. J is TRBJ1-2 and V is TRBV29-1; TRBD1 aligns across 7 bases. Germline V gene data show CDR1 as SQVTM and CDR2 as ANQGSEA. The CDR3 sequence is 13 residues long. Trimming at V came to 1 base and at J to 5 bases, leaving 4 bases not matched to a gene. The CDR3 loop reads CSVEAGTEYGYTF. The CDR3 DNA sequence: TGCAGCGTTGAAGCCGGGACAGAATATGGCTACACCTTC. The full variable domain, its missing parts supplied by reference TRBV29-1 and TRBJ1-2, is SAVISQKPSRDICQRGTSLTIQCQVDSQVTMMFWYRQQPGQSLTLIATANQGSEATYESGFVIDKFPISRPNLTFSTLTVSNMSPEDSSIYLCSVEAGTEYGYTFGSGTRLTVV.

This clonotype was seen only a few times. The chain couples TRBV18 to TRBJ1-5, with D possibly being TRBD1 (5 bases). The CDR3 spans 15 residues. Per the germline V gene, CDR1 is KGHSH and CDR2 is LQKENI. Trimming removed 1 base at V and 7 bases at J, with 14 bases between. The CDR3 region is CASSPQFQGQQPQHF. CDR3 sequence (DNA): TGTGCCAGCTCACCACAATTTCAGGGTCAACAGCCCCAGCATTTT.

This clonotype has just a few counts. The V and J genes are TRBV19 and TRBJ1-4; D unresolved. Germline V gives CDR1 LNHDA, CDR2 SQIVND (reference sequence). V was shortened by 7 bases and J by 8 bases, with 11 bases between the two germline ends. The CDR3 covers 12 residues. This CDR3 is CASTQRPEKLFF. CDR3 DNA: TGTGCCAGTACTCAGCGTCCGGAAAAACTGTTTTTT.

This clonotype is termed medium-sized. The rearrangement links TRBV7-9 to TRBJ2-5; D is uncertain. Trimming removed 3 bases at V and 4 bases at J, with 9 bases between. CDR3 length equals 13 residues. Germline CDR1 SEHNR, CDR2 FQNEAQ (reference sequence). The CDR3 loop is CASSFEVGETQYF. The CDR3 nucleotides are TGTGCCAGCAGCTTCGAGGTCGGAGAGACCCAGTACTTC.

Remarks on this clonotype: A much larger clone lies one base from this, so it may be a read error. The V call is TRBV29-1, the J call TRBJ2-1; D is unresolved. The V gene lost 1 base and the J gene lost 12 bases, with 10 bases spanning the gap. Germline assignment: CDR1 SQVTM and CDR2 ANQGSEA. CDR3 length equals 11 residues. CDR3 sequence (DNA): TGCAGCGTTGAAGCGATAGTTGGGCAGTTCTTC. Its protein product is CSVEAIVGQFF.